A single sample gave rise to the 2 T cell receptor beta chains below, sequenced in a study of T cells in Graves' hyperthyroidism and ophthalmopathy. TCR beta CDR3 regions were amplified from RNA. Initially, a first-round RT-PCR of the TCR CDR3 employed the HTBI primer set. A single record per CDR3 protein comes from TCRdb applying MiXCR to the multiplex PCR reads. This sample carries roughly 550,000 distinct CDR3 sequences, approximately 16% of them seen once, and the ten largest clones take 25% to 30%. The material sequenced was blood. These receptors all come from a woman aged 25-40 years with Graves' ophthalmopathy.

This clonotype occurred many times. The rearrangement uses TRBV6-1 and TRBJ2-2; D tentatively reads TRBD1 or TRBD2 (5 bases each). Germline assignment: CDR1 MNHNS and CDR2 SASEGT. Trimming shortened V by 6 bases and J by 3 bases, and 11 bases separated the two germline ends. The CDR3 has 14 residues. The CDR3 bases are TGTGCCAGCAGGGGACCCCCGGACACCGGGGAGCTGTTTTTT. Translated: CASRGPPDTGELFF.

There are many counts of this clonotype. The chain uses TRBV5-1 and TRBJ1-2; the match to TRBD1 covers 11 bases. The CDR3 runs 15 residues. The ends lost 4 bases at V and 4 bases at J; junction bases unmatched: 6. Germline assignment: CDR1 SGHRS and CDR2 YFSETQ. Here the CDR3 DNA reads TGCGCCAGCAGCCAGGACAGGGGGCTCTCCTATGGCTACACCTTC. Translation: CASSQDRGLSYGYTF.